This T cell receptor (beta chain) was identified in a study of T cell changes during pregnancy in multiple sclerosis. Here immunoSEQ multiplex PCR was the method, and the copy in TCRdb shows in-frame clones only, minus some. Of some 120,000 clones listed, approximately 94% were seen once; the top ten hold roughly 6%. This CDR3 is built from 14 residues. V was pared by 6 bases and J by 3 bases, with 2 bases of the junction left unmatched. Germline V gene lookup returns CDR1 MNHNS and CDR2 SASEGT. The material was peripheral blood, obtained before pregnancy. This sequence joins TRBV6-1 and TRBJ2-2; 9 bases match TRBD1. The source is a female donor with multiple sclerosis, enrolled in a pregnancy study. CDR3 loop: CASSRTGDTGELFF. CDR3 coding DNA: TGTGCCAGCAGCCGGACAGGGGACACCGGGGAGCTGTTTTTT.